This entry concerns a single TCR beta chain. As yet, its antigen is unknown. The data were taken from a study of cytotoxic CD8 clonotypes in ibrutinib-treated CLL. Study-wide results and caveats: Patients showed higher baseline clonality than age-matched healthy donors, and it tracked circulating CD8+ T-cell counts. Clonality rose at ibrutinib response, held steady in sustained remission, and fell toward baseline at progression.

Per germline, CDR1 SGHRS and CDR2 YFSETQ. There are 16 residues in the CDR3. Trimming removed 8 bases from V and 0 bases from J; junction bases left unmatched: 13. A 1 in 200,000 to 1 in 1 million T cell depth was the sequencing target. Measured with immunoSEQ multiplex PCR; TCRdb has only the in-frame clones, and not every one. The table records under 200,000 clones, about 84% of them present only once. The source is a human donor with chronic lymphocytic leukemia. The specimen comprised PBMCs, sampled after 24 months of ibrutinib treatment. V is TRBV5-1 and J is TRBJ1-2; 7 positions match TRBD1. In DNA form, the CDR3 reads TGCGCCAGTCATCCAGCCGGGACAGAAGCTAACTATGGCTACACCTTC. Protein sequence: CASHPAGTEANYGYTF.